The clone carrying this TCR beta chain has a handful of counts. The source of the sample is a study of T cells in Graves' hyperthyroidism and ophthalmopathy. The TCR beta CDR3 regions underwent amplification using RNA transcripts as the source. Initially, a first-round RT-PCR of the TCR CDR3 employed the HTBI primer set. TCRdb passed the multiplex PCR reads through MiXCR, listing each CDR3 protein once. The sample comprises 660,000 or so distinct CDR3 sequences, around 20% of which are singletons, and around a third rests with the top ten. The germline V and J ends were trimmed by 6 bases and 1 base, with 14 bases remaining between them. This CDR3 has 15 amino acids. CDR1 is MDHEN, CDR2 SYDVKM, per germline. Diagnoses were made from clinical symptoms, serum measures (thyroxine and TRAb), thyroid ultrasound and orbital computed tomography.

The sequence was obtained from a man aged 25 to 45 with Graves' ophthalmopathy. This chain uses TRBV28 with TRBJ2-3, with a weak D call TRBD2 (6 bases). What was sequenced was blood. CDR3 nucleotides: TGTGCCAGCAGCCTCCGTGGGGAGGGCACAGATACGCAGTATTTT. It encodes CASSLRGEGTDTQYF.